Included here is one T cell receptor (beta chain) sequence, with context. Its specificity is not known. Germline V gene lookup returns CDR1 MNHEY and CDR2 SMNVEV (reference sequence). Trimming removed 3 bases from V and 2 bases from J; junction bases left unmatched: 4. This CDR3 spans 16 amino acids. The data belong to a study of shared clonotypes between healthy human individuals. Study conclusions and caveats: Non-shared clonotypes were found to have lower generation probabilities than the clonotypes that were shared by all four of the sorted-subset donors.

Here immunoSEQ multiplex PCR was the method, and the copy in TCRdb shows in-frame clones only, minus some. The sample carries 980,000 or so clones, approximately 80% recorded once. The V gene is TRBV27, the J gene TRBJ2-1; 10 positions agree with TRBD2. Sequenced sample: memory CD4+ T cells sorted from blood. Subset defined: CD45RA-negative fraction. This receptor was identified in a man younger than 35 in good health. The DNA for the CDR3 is TGTGCCAGCAGTTTTCGGGGACTAGCGCCCTACAATGAGCAGTTCTTC. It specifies CASSFRGLAPYNEQFF.